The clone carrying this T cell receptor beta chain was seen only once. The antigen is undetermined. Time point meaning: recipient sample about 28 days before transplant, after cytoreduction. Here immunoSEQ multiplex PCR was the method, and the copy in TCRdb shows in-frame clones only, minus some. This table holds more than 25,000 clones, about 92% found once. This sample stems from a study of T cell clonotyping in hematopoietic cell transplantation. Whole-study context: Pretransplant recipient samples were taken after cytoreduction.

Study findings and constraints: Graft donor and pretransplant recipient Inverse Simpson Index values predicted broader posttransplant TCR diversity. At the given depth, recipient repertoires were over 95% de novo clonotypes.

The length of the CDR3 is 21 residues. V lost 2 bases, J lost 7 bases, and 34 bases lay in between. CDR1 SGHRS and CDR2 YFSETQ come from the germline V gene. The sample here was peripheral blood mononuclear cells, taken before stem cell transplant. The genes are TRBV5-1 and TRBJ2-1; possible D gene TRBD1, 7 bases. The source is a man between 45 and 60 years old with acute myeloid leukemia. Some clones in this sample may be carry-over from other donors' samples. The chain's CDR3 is CASSFRNSQPGGRDSRNEQFF. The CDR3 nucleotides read TGCGCCAGCAGCTTTAGGAATTCCCAGCCTGGGGGGCGGGACAGTAGGAATGAGCAGTTCTTC. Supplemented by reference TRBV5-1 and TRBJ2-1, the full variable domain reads KAGVTQTPRYLIKTRGQQVTLSCSPISGHRSVSWYQQTPGQGLQFLFEYFSETQRNKGNFPGRFSGRQFSNSRSEMNVSTLELGDSALYLCASSFRNSQPGGRDSRNEQFFGPGTRLTVL.